A single sample is the source of the 9 T cell receptor beta chains below, sequenced in a study of cytomegalovirus exposure and HLA in healthy donors. TCRdb's copy holds only in-frame clones and misses some; the assay was immunoSEQ multiplex PCR. The table has 95,000 to 150,000 clones, approximately 92% seen once; the top ten hold around 1.1%. The source material was PBMCs. These receptors were taken from a woman aged 18 to 35 in good health and CMV-seronegative.

CDR3 amino acids: CAWSFRGTGQPQHF. In DNA, the CDR3 is TGTGCCTGGAGTTTTCGGGGAACGGGACAGCCCCAGCATTTT. The V gene is TRBV30, the J gene TRBJ1-5; D is uncertain. CDR3 length: 14 amino acids. The V and J ends lost 2 bases and 7 bases respectively, with 15 bases between them. CDR1 and CDR2 (germline): GTSNPN, SVGIG (reference sequence).

The chain couples TRBV9 to TRBJ2-1; D may be TRBD2 (6 bases). The CDR3 sequence is 13 residues long. The germline gives CDR1 SGDLS, CDR2 YYNGEE. The V gene lost 0 bases and the J gene lost 6 bases, with 7 bases spanning the gap. CDR3 in DNA: TGTGCCAGCAGCGTAGGCGGGGTCAATGAGCAGTTCTTC. Translated, it gives CASSVGGVNEQFF.

The genes are TRBV28 and TRBJ1-1; possibly TRBD1 for D (6 bases). This CDR3 spans 13 amino acids. From germline, CDR1 is MDHEN and CDR2 SYDVKM. Trimming pared 6 bases from V and 5 bases from J, leaving 13 bases between. CDR3 region: CASRQQGKTEAFF. The CDR3 DNA follows: TGTGCCAGCAGGCAACAGGGTAAGACTGAAGCTTTCTTT.

CDR3 loop: CASSLPGQGSHYGYTF. The DNA of the CDR3 is TGTGCCAGTAGCCTACCGGGACAGGGTTCTCACTATGGCTACACCTTC. V gene TRBV19 combines with J gene TRBJ1-2, with 9 bases lining up with TRBD1. The CDR3 runs 16 residues. The germline CDR1 and CDR2 sequences are LNHDA and SQIVND (reference sequence). V lost 6 bases to trimming and J lost 3 bases; unmatched junction nucleotides: 11.

The chain carries TRBV27 and TRBJ1-2; 8 bases agree with TRBD1. This CDR3 has 15 amino acids. V dropped 5 bases and J dropped 5; count of bases not matched to a gene: 10. Germline V CDR1 and CDR2: MNHEY, SMNVEV (reference sequence). CDR3 sequence: CASSPSTGALYGYTF. In DNA, the CDR3 is TGTGCCAGCAGTCCATCGACAGGGGCTTTATATGGCTACACCTTC.

The V call is TRBV5-6, the J call TRBJ1-2, with D possibly TRBD1 on 5 matching bases. The V and J ends lost 0 bases and 4 bases respectively, with 7 bases between them. This CDR3 region has 13 residues. Germline V gives CDR1 SGHDT, CDR2 YYEEEE. The CDR3 nucleotides are TGTGCCAGCAGCTTGGAAGGGGCCTATGGCTACACCTTC. Translation gives CASSLEGAYGYTF.

This sequence joins TRBV6-5 and TRBJ2-1; D remains unclear. CDR1 and CDR2 (germline): MNHEY, SVGAGI. The CDR3 consists of 15 residues. V lost 2 bases and J lost 2, with 10 bases in between. CDR3 loop: CASSYENSPYNEQFF. CDR3 nucleotide sequence: TGTGCCAGCAGTTACGAGAATTCCCCCTACAATGAGCAGTTCTTC.

V is TRBV27 and J is TRBJ2-1; 8 bases line up with TRBD1. Per germline, CDR1 MNHEY and CDR2 SMNVEV (reference sequence). Trimming removed 6 bases from V and 8 bases from J; junction bases left unmatched: 12. This CDR3 has 15 amino acids. CDR3 nucleotides: TGTGCCAGCAGCCTTGGGACAGGTGTGTTGGATGAGCAGTTCTTC. It encodes CASSLGTGVLDEQFF.

The CDR3 DNA reads as TGTGCCACCCAACTGCCTTCCGTCTCGGGGGAGCAGTACTTC. Its translation is CATQLPSVSGEQYF. This sequence joins TRBV19 and TRBJ2-7; possible D gene TRBD2, 5 bases. Germline CDR1 reads LNHDA; CDR2 reads SQIVND (reference sequence). The CDR3 covers 14 residues. Trimming stripped 10 bases from V and 7 bases from J, with 23 bases between.